This T cell receptor (beta chain) emerged from a study of blood T cells in healthy people across ages. Findings and caveats of the study: Since the PBMCs were unsorted, naive and antigen-experienced cells could not be conclusively compared. Per million T cells, TCR beta diversity dropped roughly linearly as age increased.

Germline lookup yields CDR1 SGHNT and CDR2 YENEEA. Trimming removed 5 bases from V and 2 bases from J; junction bases left unmatched: 14. The CDR3 runs to 18 residues. With regard to this clonotype: The target antigen is unknown.

Alongside a J-beta primer mix, a sample-barcoded 5' primer served in a second PCR lasting about 7 to 12 cycles. From the 5' RACE reads, TCRdb called clonotypes with MiXCR, one entry per CDR3 protein. Of 790,000 or so distinct CDR3 sequences listed, about 46% are singletons. Healthy Caucasian individuals from Russia aged roughly 6 to 95 served as donors. The chain uses TRBV11-3 and TRBJ2-7, with 11 bases lining up with TRBD2. This receptor was taken from a man older than 75 in good health. Sequencing used blood. The CDR3 DNA follows: TGTGCCAGCAGCGCGTATGGACTAGCGGGCCCCCATACCTACGAGCAGTACTTC. Residues: CASSAYGLAGPHTYEQYF.